This T cell receptor beta chain was found in a study of T cell responses to AZD1222 COVID-19 vaccine. Study summary: It was second doses at about 4 or about 12 weeks that were pooled. General observations from the study: Nearly half of spike-specific TCRs reportedly target unmutated variant regions.

The method was immunoSEQ multiplex PCR; TCRdb's version includes in-frame clones alone and lacks a portion of them. The table lists some 66,000 clones, roughly nine tenths of them singletons. Turning to this clone: Its target is not known.

This CDR3 region has 16 residues. This sequence originates from an adult in good health. The specimen was peripheral blood, collected on day 0 of AZD1222 vaccination. The V and J genes are TRBV21-1 and TRBJ1-1; TRBD1 was called by the table and not checked on the DNA. TRBV21-1 is termed a pseudogene. The DNA of the CDR3 is TGTGCCAGCAGCAAAGAGGACAGGGGGAGGAACACTGAAGCTTTCTTT. Translating gives CASSKEDRGRNTEAFF.